The entry below gives a single T cell receptor beta chain sequence along with its context. TCRdb re-called the 5' RACE reads through MiXCR, storing one row per CDR3 protein. The sample carries about 690,000 distinct CDR3 sequences, around 20% recorded once. CDR3 length: 14 residues. Germline V CDR1 and CDR2: SGHRS, YFSETQ. V lost 3 bases, J lost 0 bases, and 1 base stayed unmatched. The data were taken from a study of identical twins. The sample was also linked to a second study, of T cells expressing NK-cell markers. That work adds: TCR beta repertoires came from sorted CD3+CD56+NKG2C+, CD3+CD56+NKG2C- and CD3+CD56-NKG2C+ T cells. One of eight sequenced donors was HCMV-seronegative; the other seven were seropositive.

This clonotype originated in a woman aged 18 to 35 in good health. Sequenced material: PBMCs. The V gene is TRBV5-1, the J gene TRBJ2-3; 7 bases align to TRBD1. The CDR3 sequence: CASSWGQSTDTQYF. The DNA of the CDR3 is TGCGCCAGCAGCTGGGGACAGAGCACAGATACGCAGTATTTT.